This T cell receptor beta chain was sequenced during a study of tumor-infiltrating lymphocytes in glioblastoma multiforme. Trimming shortened V by 3 bases and J by 4 bases, and 10 bases separated the two germline ends. Germline V gene data show CDR1 as SGHAT and CDR2 as FQNNGV. The CDR3 contains 14 residues. General study points: No surface-marker sorting into functional T cell subtypes was done. TCR plus mutation findings rest on a single glioblastoma patient.

TCRB libraries came from RNA via three nested multiplex PCR rounds. These TCRB libraries lack any described unique molecular identifiers. In TCRdb, the multiplex PCR reads were re-called with MiXCR into one record per CDR3 protein. The profile shows some 10,000 distinct CDR3 sequences, roughly two thirds of them singletons. This clonotype was detected only a few times. Antigen specificity is unknown. The origin of this receptor is a male donor with glioblastoma. Material for sequencing was brain tumor tissue. The chain employs TRBV11-2 and TRBJ2-1; perhaps TRBD2 as D (5 bases). CDR3 loop: CASSLSGVYNEQFF. CDR3 DNA: TGTGCCAGCAGCTTGAGCGGAGTTTACAATGAGCAGTTCTTC. Together with reference TRBV11-2 and TRBJ2-1, the CDR3 gives the full variable domain: EAGVAQSPRYKIIEKRQSVAFWCNPISGHATLYWYQQILGQGPKLLIQFQNNGVVDDSQLPKDRFSAERLKGVDSTLKIQPAKLEDSAVYLCASSLSGVYNEQFFGPGTRLTVL.